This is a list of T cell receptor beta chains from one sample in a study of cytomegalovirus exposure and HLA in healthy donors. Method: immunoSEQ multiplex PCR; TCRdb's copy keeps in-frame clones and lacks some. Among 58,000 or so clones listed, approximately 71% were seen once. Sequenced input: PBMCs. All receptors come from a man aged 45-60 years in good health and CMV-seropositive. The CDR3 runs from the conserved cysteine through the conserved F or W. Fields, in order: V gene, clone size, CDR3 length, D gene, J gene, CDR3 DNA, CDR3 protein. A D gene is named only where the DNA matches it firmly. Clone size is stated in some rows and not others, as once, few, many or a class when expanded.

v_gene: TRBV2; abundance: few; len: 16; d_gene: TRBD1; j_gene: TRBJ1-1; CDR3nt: TGTGCCAGCAGTGACGACGGGACAGGCATGAACACTGAAGCTTTCTTT; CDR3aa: CASSDDGTGMNTEAFF
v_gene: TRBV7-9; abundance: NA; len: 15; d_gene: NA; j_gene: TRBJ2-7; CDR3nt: TGTGCCAGCAGCACAGGGCAGGCAAGCTCCTACGAGCAGTACTTC; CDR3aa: CASSTGQASSYEQYF
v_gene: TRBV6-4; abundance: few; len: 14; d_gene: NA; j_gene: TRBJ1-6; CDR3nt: TGTGCCAGCAGTGCCGGGACTCCCAATTCACCCCTCCACTTT; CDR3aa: CASSAGTPNSPLHF
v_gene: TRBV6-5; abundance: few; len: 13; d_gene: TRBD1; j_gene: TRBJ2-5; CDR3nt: TGTGCCAGCAGCCGGGACAGTCAAGAGACCCAGTACTTC; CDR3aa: CASSRDSQETQYF
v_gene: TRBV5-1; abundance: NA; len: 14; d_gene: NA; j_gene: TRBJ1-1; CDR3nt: TGCGCCAGCAGGTTACTTGGCGGGGACACTGAAGCTTTCTTT; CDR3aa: CASRLLGGDTEAFF
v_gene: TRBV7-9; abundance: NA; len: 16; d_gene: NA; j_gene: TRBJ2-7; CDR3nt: TGTGCCAGCAGCCCCCAATTCCCGGGATCCCTCGGGGAGCAGTACTTC; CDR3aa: CASSPQFPGSLGEQYF
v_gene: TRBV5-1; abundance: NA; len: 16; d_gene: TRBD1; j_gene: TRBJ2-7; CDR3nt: TGCGCCAGCAGCTTGGAAACAGGGGATCCCCTCTACGAGCAGTACTTC; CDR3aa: CASSLETGDPLYEQYF
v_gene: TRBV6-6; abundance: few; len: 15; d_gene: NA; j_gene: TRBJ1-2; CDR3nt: TGTGCCAGCAGTTACGGTGACAGAAACAACTATGGCTACACCTTC; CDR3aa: CASSYGDRNNYGYTF
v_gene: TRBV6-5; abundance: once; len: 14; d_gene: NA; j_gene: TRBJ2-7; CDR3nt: TGTGCCAGCAGTTACGGAGCAGGGGACTACGAGCAGTACTTC; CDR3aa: CASSYGAGDYEQYF
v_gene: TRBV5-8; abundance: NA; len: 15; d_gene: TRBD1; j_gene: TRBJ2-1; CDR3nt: TGTGCCAGCAGCTTGGGACAGGGGTCCTACAATGAGCAGTTCTTC; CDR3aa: CASSLGQGSYNEQFF
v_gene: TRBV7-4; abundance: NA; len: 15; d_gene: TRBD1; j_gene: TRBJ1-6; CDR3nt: TGTGCCAGCAGCTTCATAGGGACAGGGGATTCACCCCTCCACTTT; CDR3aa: CASSFIGTGDSPLHF
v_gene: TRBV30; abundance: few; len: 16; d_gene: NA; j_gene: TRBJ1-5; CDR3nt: TGTGCCTGGAGTGTACGTGGAGGGGTGGGCAATCAGCCCCAGCATTTT; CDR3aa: CAWSVRGGVGNQPQHF
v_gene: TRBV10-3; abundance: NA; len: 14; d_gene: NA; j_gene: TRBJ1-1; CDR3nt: TGTGCCATCAGTGAGTTGGGTGGCGGCACTGAAGCTTTCTTT; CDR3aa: CAISELGGGTEAFF
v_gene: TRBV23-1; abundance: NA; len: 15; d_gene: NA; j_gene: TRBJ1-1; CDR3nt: TGCGCCAGCAGTAGTCGCGAAAGTCGGAACACTGAAGCTTTCTTT; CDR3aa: CASSSRESRNTEAFF
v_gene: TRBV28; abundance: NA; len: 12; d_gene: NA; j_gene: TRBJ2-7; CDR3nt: TGTGCCAGCACCGGGACTCGATACGAGCAGTACTTC; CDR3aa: CASTGTRYEQYF
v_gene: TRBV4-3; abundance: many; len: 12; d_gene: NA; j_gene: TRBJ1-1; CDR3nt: TGCGCCAGCAGCCAAGTACAGGGAGAGACTTTCTTT; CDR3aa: CASSQVQGETFF
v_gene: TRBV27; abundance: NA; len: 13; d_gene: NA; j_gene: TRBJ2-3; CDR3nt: TGTGCCAGCAACAGGGCGGGCACAGATACGCAGTATTTT; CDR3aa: CASNRAGTDTQYF
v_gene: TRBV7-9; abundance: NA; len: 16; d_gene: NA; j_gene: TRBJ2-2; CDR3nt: TGTGCCAGCAGCTTAGTTATGGGGGCTATTGCCGGGGAGCTGTTTTTT; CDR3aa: CASSLVMGAIAGELFF
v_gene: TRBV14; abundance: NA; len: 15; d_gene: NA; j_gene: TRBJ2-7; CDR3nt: TGTGCCAGCAGCCCTCGGGGTAGCGCCGTCCACGAGCAGTACTTC; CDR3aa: CASSPRGSAVHEQYF
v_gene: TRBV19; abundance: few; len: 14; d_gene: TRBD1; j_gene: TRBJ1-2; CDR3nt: TGTGCCAGTACCGAGACAGGGGGCATCTATGGCTACACCTTC; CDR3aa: CASTETGGIYGYTF
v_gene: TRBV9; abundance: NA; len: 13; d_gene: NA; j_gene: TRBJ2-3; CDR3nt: TGTGCCAGCAGCGTAGGACAGGCAGATACGCAGTATTTT; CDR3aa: CASSVGQADTQYF
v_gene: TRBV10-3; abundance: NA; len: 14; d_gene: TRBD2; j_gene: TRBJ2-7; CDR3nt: TGTGCCATCAAGGGGACTAGCGGGGGTTACGAGCAGTACTTC; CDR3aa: CAIKGTSGGYEQYF